A single sample is the source of the 23 T cell receptor beta chains below, sequenced in a study of metastatic and nonmetastatic thyroid tumors. All patients reached thyroid surgery having received no treatment beforehand. TCRdb re-called clones via MiXCR from the PCR reads. The table shows about 33,000 clones, with more than 10% occurring only once. The sequencing input was blood. The receptor set was obtained from a female donor with papillary thyroid cancer or a benign thyroid nodule (not recorded which). Some clones in this sample may be carry-over from other donors' samples.

This clone came up many times. This rearrangement joins TRBV20-1 to TRBJ1-2, with 9 bases lining up with TRBD1. The CDR3 contains 14 residues. The germline CDR1 and CDR2 sequences are DFQATT and SNEGSKA (reference sequence). Losses at the gene ends were 7 bases for V and 2 bases for J; bases not matched to a gene: 8. The chain's CDR3 is CSVKNRGQNYGYTF. The DNA for the CDR3 is TGCAGTGTTAAAAACAGGGGGCAGAACTATGGCTACACCTTC.

This clone was picked up a small number of times. The chain employs TRBV6-1 and TRBJ1-1; 7 nucleotides line up with TRBD1. The ends lost 6 bases at V and 0 bases at J; junction bases unmatched: 13. CDR3 length: 17 residues. In germline, CDR1 is MNHNS, CDR2 SASEGT. The CDR3 coding sequence is TGTGCCAGCAGACTCGATCGGAGGGGGCACTTGAACACTGAAGCTTTCTTT. Its translation is CASRLDRRGHLNTEAFF.

This clone was counted ten times or more. This may stem from a read error, because a much larger clone lies one nucleotide away. CDR3 amino acids: CASSYQGPEYTDTQYF. CDR3 DNA sequence: TGTGCCAGCAGTTACCAAGGCCCAGAGTACACAGATACGCAGTATTTT. The rearrangement links TRBV6-5 to TRBJ2-3; D remains unclear. V was trimmed by 2 bases and J by 2 bases, leaving 14 bases between them. The CDR3 is 16 residues long. The germline CDR1 and CDR2 sequences are MNHEY and SVGAGI.

There are many counts of this clone. The chain combines TRBV30 with TRBJ1-1; possibly TRBD1 for D (6 bases). This CDR3 region has 14 residues. Germline values: CDR1 GTSNPN, CDR2 SVGIG (reference sequence). The V end lost 4 bases, the J end lost 5 bases, and 17 bases lay between the germline ends. The CDR3 coding sequence is TGTGCCTGGATTAAACAGGGTCCCTGGACTGAAGCTTTCTTT. Translated: CAWIKQGPWTEAFF.

This clone occurred many times. V and J are TRBV19 and TRBJ1-4, with 7 bases matching TRBD1. The CDR3 loop spans 15 amino acids. V lost 3 bases and J lost 5; bases outside the gene matches: 6. The germline V gene has CDR1 LNHDA and CDR2 SQIVND (reference sequence). The DNA for the CDR3 is TGTGCCAGTAGTATCGTGAGGGGGCGAAATGAAAAACTGTTTTTT. It translates to CASSIVRGRNEKLFF.

This clone has a count of ten or more. The chain joins TRBV2 to TRBJ2-7; a possible D gene is TRBD1 (6 bases). Germline-derived CDR1 and CDR2 are SNHLY and FYNNEI. This CDR3 has 13 amino acids. Trimming pared 6 bases from V and 2 bases from J, leaving 11 bases between. DNA for the CDR3: TGTGCCAGCAGGGTACAGGGTGCCTACGAGCAGTACTTC. Translating gives CASRVQGAYEQYF.

The CDR3 sequence: CASSDPRNPYSPLHF. In DNA, the CDR3 is TGTGCCAGCAGTGACCCCAGGAACCCCTATTCACCCCTCCACTTT. The rearrangement joins TRBV6-1 to TRBJ1-6; D remains unclear. The germline CDR1 and CDR2 sequences are MNHNS and SASEGT. With 3 bases removed from V and 8 bases from J, the gap between germline ends came to 14 bases. This CDR3 spans 15 amino acids.

This clone was recorded many times. The V and J genes are TRBV18 and TRBJ2-1, with D unclear. Deletions cut 6 bases from V and 7 bases from J, with 13 bases between. CDR1 KGHSH and CDR2 LQKENI come from the germline V gene. The CDR3 has 13 residues. CDR3 DNA sequence: TGTGCCAGCTCCCCGGCAATGGAGAATGAGCAGTTCTTC. Protein sequence: CASSPAMENEQFF.

This clone was observed many times. The rearrangement uses TRBV20-1 and TRBJ1-6, with D unclear. This CDR3 is 15 amino acids long. Germline CDR1 DFQATT, CDR2 SNEGSKA (reference sequence). V lost 6 bases to trimming and J lost 0 bases, with 12 bases between them. CDR3 sequence reads: CSAERDSSYNSPLHF. The CDR3 coding sequence is TGCAGTGCCGAGAGGGATAGCTCCTATAATTCACCCCTCCACTTT.

This clone was detected many times. The gene calls are TRBV5-4 and TRBJ2-6, with 7 bases matching TRBD1. With 2 bases clipped from V and 0 bases from J, the junction kept 5 bases outside the gene matches. This CDR3 comprises 17 residues. Germline CDR1 reads SGHNT; CDR2 reads YYREEE (reference sequence). The CDR3 region is CASSFDRVLSGANVLTF. For the CDR3, the DNA is TGTGCCAGCAGCTTCGACAGGGTGCTCTCTGGGGCCAACGTCCTGACTTTC.

This clone was counted at least ten times. V is TRBV7-9 and J is TRBJ1-1, with D uncertain. CDR1 is SEHNR and CDR2 is FQNEAQ in the germline V gene (reference sequence). The CDR3 is made up of 13 amino acids. V was pared by 5 bases and J by 0 bases, with 7 bases between. Here the CDR3 DNA reads TGTGCCAGCAGCCGACACCTGAACACTGAAGCTTTCTTT. Amino acids: CASSRHLNTEAFF.

At least ten counts were recorded for this clone. The V call is TRBV12-3 or TRBV12-4, the J call TRBJ2-7; either TRBD1 or TRBD2 may fit D (5 bases each). The CDR3 extends over 14 amino acids. Trimming shortened V by 10 bases and J by 3 bases, and 19 bases separated the two germline ends. Here the CDR3 DNA reads TGTGCCACCAGCCCGGGGCAGTCCTACTACGAGCAGTACTTC. Encoded protein: CATSPGQSYYEQYF.

This clone was counted at least ten times. The J gene is TRBJ2-7, the V gene TRBV28, with 7 bases aligning to TRBD2. This CDR3 has 15 amino acids. V lost 8 bases to trimming and J lost 6 bases; unmatched junction nucleotides: 16. Germline lookup yields CDR1 MDHEN and CDR2 SYDVKM. CDR3 nucleotide sequence: TGTGCCAGCGGCAATTCTGGGGAGGGTATGGGCGAGCAGTACTTC. It yields the protein CASGNSGEGMGEQYF.

A remark on this clone: Relative to the germline gene, one junction end is altered; a read error may explain this. This chain joins TRBV20-1 and TRBJ1-1; the D gene is possibly TRBD1 (5 bases). Looked up from germline, CDR1 is DFQATT and CDR2 is SNEGSKA (reference sequence). The CDR3 has 17 residues. CDR3 region: CSARDPAGSVVNTEVFF. CDR3 bases: TGCAGTGCTAGAGATCCGGCAGGGTCGGTGGTGAACACTGAAGTTTTCTTT.

This clone was detected ten times or more. This sequence joins TRBV4-2 and TRBJ2-3; 8 nucleotides align to TRBD1. Germline CDR1 LGHNA, CDR2 YNFKEQ. J lost 2 bases, V lost 4 bases, and 20 bases had no gene match. CDR3 length: 20 residues. CDR3 amino acids: CASSLRFDRGFFYDTDTQYF. The CDR3 coding sequence is TGTGCCAGCAGCCTACGGTTTGACAGGGGTTTCTTCTATGACACAGATACGCAGTATTTT.

This clone was seen more than once but under ten times. CDR3 amino acids: CASSESQSVQPQHF. The CDR3 DNA sequence: TGTGCCAGCAGTGAATCACAGTCAGTTCAGCCCCAGCATTTT. V is TRBV2 and J is TRBJ1-5; D remains ambiguous. V lost 2 bases to trimming and J lost 6 bases, with 11 bases between them. CDR1 SNHLY and CDR2 FYNNEI come from the germline V gene. This CDR3 comprises 14 residues.

This clone was counted at least ten times. The V and J genes are TRBV4-2 and TRBJ1-2; 7 nucleotides agree with TRBD1. The germline CDR1 and CDR2 sequences are LGHNA and YNFKEQ. V gave up 5 bases and J gave up 1 base; unmatched junction bases: 4. The CDR3 length is 14 residues. The CDR3 region is CASSSDRVNYGYTF. CDR3 nucleotide sequence: TGTGCCAGCAGCTCCGACAGGGTTAACTATGGCTACACCTTC.

Many counts were recorded for this clone. V usage is TRBV27 and J usage is TRBJ2-5, with 9 bases identical to TRBD2. Trimming at V came to 2 bases and at J to 5 bases, leaving 6 bases not matched to a gene. Germline values: CDR1 MNHEY, CDR2 SMNVEV (reference sequence). The CDR3 spans 15 residues. The CDR3 spells CASSLAGGTKETQYF. The CDR3 DNA sequence: TGTGCCAGCAGTTTAGCGGGAGGGACAAAGGAGACCCAGTACTTC.

This clone has a count of ten or more. Here the CDR3 reads CASSLAQTALYNEQFF. The CDR3 DNA sequence: TGTGCCAGCAGCCTTGCACAGACAGCCTTATACAATGAGCAGTTCTTC. The rearrangement joins TRBV4-2 to TRBJ2-1; TRBD1 is a possible D gene (5 bases). This CDR3 region has 16 residues. CDR1 LGHNA and CDR2 YNFKEQ come from the germline V gene. V was shortened by 4 bases and J by 4 bases, with 17 bases between the two germline ends.

This clone was seen ten or more times. The rearrangement joins TRBV7-2 to TRBJ1-1, with D tentatively TRBD1 (5 bases). Trimming left V 1 base short and J 1 base short, with 10 bases between. CDR3 size: 15 residues. Per the germline V gene, CDR1 is SGHTA and CDR2 is FQGNSA. CDR3 sequence: CASSLGIGTNTEAFF. The CDR3 nucleotides are TGTGCCAGCAGCTTAGGGATAGGGACGAACACTGAAGCTTTCTTT.

The CDR3 here is CASSKRGGNQPQHF. In DNA, the CDR3 is TGTGCCAGCAGCAAGCGGGGGGGTAATCAGCCCCAGCATTTT. The genes are TRBV7-8 and TRBJ1-5, with a possible D match to TRBD1 (5 bases). With 5 bases removed from V and 4 bases from J, the gap between germline ends came to 12 bases. CDR1 SGHVS and CDR2 FQNEAQ come from the germline V gene. This CDR3 has 14 amino acids.

The sample holds many counts of this clone. One end of the junction does not line up with germline, which may come from a read error. This chain uses TRBV27 with TRBJ2-5; 9 nucleotides align to TRBD2. The CDR3 has 14 amino acids. The germline V gene encodes CDR1 MNHEY and CDR2 SMNVEV (reference sequence). For the CDR3, the DNA is TGTGCCAGCAAGCCCTCTAGCGGGGTCCGGGATACGGACTTC. It yields the protein CASKPSSGVRDTDF.

The chain couples TRBV18 to TRBJ2-7, with a possible D match to TRBD2 (7 bases). This CDR3 is built from 17 residues. Germline V gene data show CDR1 as KGHSH and CDR2 as LQKENI. Trimming removed 3 bases from V and 0 bases from J, with 18 bases in between. The CDR3 reads CASSPPQRGGLSYEQYF. DNA for the CDR3: TGTGCCAGCTCACCTCCTCAGAGGGGGGGTCTCTCCTACGAGCAGTACTTC.